This TCR beta chain was sequenced for a study of regulatory T cells in long-lasting Graves disease. Time point described: newly diagnosed GD, antithyroid drugs for less than 3 months. The authors made the TCR library using RNA they extracted from PBMCs. Arm-PCR of CDR3 regions and iRepertoire HTBI primers were used to build TCR beta libraries. TCRdb called the multiplex PCR reads again in MiXCR, with one record for every CDR3 protein. The sample yields hundreds of thousands of distinct CDR3 sequences, under 20% seen once. Germline CDR1 SEHNR, CDR2 FQNEAQ (reference sequence). V lost 6 bases and J lost 4, with 14 bases in between. The CDR3 has 14 amino acids. The sample was also reused in another study, on T cells in Graves' hyperthyroidism and ophthalmopathy.

Sample: peripheral blood mononuclear cells (PBMCs), taken at new diagnosis, from a patient treated with antithyroid drugs. The clonotype was recovered from a woman in her 30s with Graves disease. V usage is TRBV7-9 and J usage is TRBJ2-3, with D perhaps matching TRBD2 (5 bases). As DNA, the CDR3 is TGTGCCAGCAGTCCCCGATCGAGGGCAGATACGCAGTATTTT. It is translated as CASSPRSRADTQYF.